Listed below are T cell receptor beta chains from one sample, sequenced in a study of cytomegalovirus exposure and HLA in healthy donors. The data were produced by immunoSEQ multiplex PCR, yet TCRdb's version contains in-frame clones alone and is incomplete. The repertoire has around 180,000 clones, about four fifths of them found once; the top ten carry about 1.8%. Material for sequencing was PBMCs. The receptors derive from a man aged 18-30 years in good health and CMV-seronegative. CDR3s include the opening cysteine and the closing phenylalanine or tryptophan. D genes are given only for firm matches. For some rows the clone size is stated as once, few or many, or as a class when expanded; others skip it.

v_call	j_call	clone_size	cdr3_length	d_call	cdr3_aa	cdr3_nt
TRBV27	TRBJ2-4	few	19	TRBD2	CASSLRVGGSGSLGNIQYF	TGTGCCAGCAGTTTACGGGTCGGGGGAAGCGGGAGTTTGGGGAACATTCAGTACTTC
TRBV21-1	TRBJ1-4	NA	16	NA	CASSKLSYRDRAGLFF	TGTGCCAGCAGCAAACTCTCTTACCGGGACAGGGCGGGACTGTTTTTT
TRBV18	TRBJ2-1	once	17	NA	CASSRGTGQGFYNEQFF	TGTGCCAGCTCACGAGGGACGGGACAAGGCTTTTACAATGAGCAGTTCTTC
TRBV27	TRBJ2-7	NA	13	NA	CASSPGLTYEQYF	TGTGCCAGCAGCCCAGGGTTAACCTACGAGCAGTACTTC
TRBV5-5	TRBJ2-6	NA	18	TRBD1	CASSPFGDSFSGANVLTF	TGTGCCAGCAGCCCTTTCGGGGACAGCTTCTCTGGGGCCAACGTCCTGACTTTC
TRBV15	TRBJ2-5	once	15	NA	CATSRDLREPGTQYF	TGTGCCACCAGCAGAGATTTACGGGAGCCGGGGACCCAGTACTTC
TRBV15	TRBJ2-7	NA	9	NA	CATSLEQYF	TGTGCCACCAGCCTAGAGCAGTACTTC
TRBV2	TRBJ1-5	NA	15	NA	CASSEMGGGNQPQHF	TGTGCCAGCAGTGAAATGGGCGGGGGCAATCAGCCCCAGCATTTT
TRBV11-2	TRBJ2-1	NA	17	TRBD2	CASSGGLAGQSGNEQFF	TGTGCCAGCAGCGGAGGACTAGCGGGGCAATCGGGCAATGAGCAGTTCTTC
TRBV27	TRBJ2-7	once	20	TRBD2	CASSLRSLGLAGQSSYEQYF	TGTGCCAGCAGTTTGCGGTCCTTAGGACTAGCGGGGCAGAGCTCCTACGAGCAGTACTTC
TRBV19	TRBJ2-1	NA	14	TRBD2	CASSDPSGTNKGFF	TGTGCCAGTAGTGACCCTAGCGGGACCAACAAAGGGTTCTTC
TRBV27	TRBJ1-6	NA	16	NA	CASSLEAGSYNSPLHF	TGTGCCAGCAGTTTAGAGGCAGGGTCCTATAATTCACCCCTCCACTTT
TRBV28	TRBJ1-1	NA	16	NA	CASSLVGSLEQTEAFF	TGTGCCAGCAGTTTAGTTGGTTCCCTTGAACAGACTGAAGCTTTCTTT
TRBV7-3	TRBJ2-7	NA	15	TRBD1	CASSLGPGQTYEQYF	TGTGCCAGCAGCTTAGGACCGGGACAGACATACGAGCAGTACTTC
TRBV6-5	TRBJ2-5	NA	15	TRBD2	CASSYGRGGRETQYF	TGTGCCAGCAGTTACGGGCGGGGGGGGCGGGAGACCCAGTACTTC
TRBV6-5	TRBJ1-6	NA	14	TRBD1	CASSQDRGNSPLHF	TGTGCCAGCAGTCAAGACAGGGGGAATTCACCCCTCCACTTT
TRBV5-5	TRBJ2-5	NA	18	TRBD2	CASSPGTSGSLYQETQYF	TGTGCCAGCAGCCCCGGGACTAGCGGGAGCCTGTACCAAGAGACCCAGTACTTC
TRBV27	TRBJ2-1	few	14	NA	CASSVRGLYNEQFF	TGTGCCAGCAGCGTAAGGGGACTCTACAATGAGCAGTTCTTC
TRBV11-3	TRBJ2-2	NA	17	TRBD2	CASSLASSGRMTGELFF	TGTGCCAGCAGCTTAGCCTCTAGCGGGCGAATGACCGGGGAGCTGTTTTTT
TRBV7-6	TRBJ2-5	once	15	NA	CASTQKVGERGTQYF	TGTGCCAGCACCCAGAAGGTTGGGGAGAGAGGGACCCAGTACTTC
TRBV30	TRBJ2-2	NA	15	TRBD2	CAWETSGRGTGELFF	TGTGCCTGGGAGACTAGCGGGAGGGGCACCGGGGAGCTGTTTTTT
TRBV1	TRBJ2-7	once	15	NA	CTSSQRAGGPYEQYF	TGCACCAGCAGCCAGAGAGCGGGAGGGCCCTACGAGCAGTACTTC